A selection of T cell receptor beta chains follows, all from one sample in a study of OX40 agonist ivuxolimab in advanced cancers. Sequencing used immunoSEQ multiplex PCR; TCRdb keeps in-frame clones, though not all of them. This sample has 65,000 to 75,000 clones, with 80% to 85% found just once. Sample: CD4+ or CD8+ T cells sorted from blood, taken in a trial of the OX40 agonist ivuxolimab. The receptors originated from an adult with an advanced solid tumor such as melanoma, head and neck, liver or kidney cancer. Both conserved end residues are part of each CDR3. A D gene is named only where the DNA matches it firmly. Only part of the rows carry a size: once, few, many, or a class if the clone is expanded.

TRBJ1-1,16,TRBV19,NA,NA,CASRSIIQGRNTEAFF,TGTGCCAGTAGATCCATTATCCAGGGAAGGAACACTGAAGCTTTCTTT
TRBJ1-2,14,TRBV28,NA,TRBD1,CASSPKWTGDGYTF,TGTGCCAGCAGTCCAAAATGGACAGGGGATGGCTACACCTTC
TRBJ1-2,15,TRBV5-6,many,NA,CASSPGGAAVYGYTF,TGTGCCAGCAGCCCCGGGGGCGCAGCCGTCTATGGCTACACCTTC
TRBJ2-3,15,TRBV7-6,NA,NA,CASSFSTGEYDTQYF,TGTGCCAGCAGCTTTAGTACGGGGGAATACGATACGCAGTATTTT
TRBJ1-6,14,TRBV5-6,NA,NA,CASSFGRSNSPLHF,TGTGCCAGCAGCTTCGGCCGTTCGAATTCACCCCTCCACTTT
TRBJ1-3,15,TRBV6-5,NA,NA,CASSVNQNSGNTIYF,TGTGCCAGCAGCGTCAACCAAAACTCTGGAAACACCATATATTTT
TRBJ1-2,13,TRBV19,NA,NA,CASTLQSNYGYTF,TGTGCCAGTACCCTTCAGAGCAACTATGGCTACACCTTC
TRBJ1-1,16,TRBV6-5,few,TRBD1,CASSYHRGPPNTEAFF,TGTGCCAGCAGTTACCACAGGGGGCCCCCGAACACTGAAGCTTTCTTT
TRBJ2-5,14,TRBV6-6,NA,NA,CASSYGSPPETQYF,TGTGCCAGCAGTTACGGGTCCCCTCCGGAGACCCAGTACTTC
TRBJ2-2,16,TRBV18,few,NA,CASSPLKGSNTGELFF,TGTGCCAGCTCACCACTCAAGGGATCGAACACCGGGGAGCTGTTTTTT
TRBJ2-5,18,TRBV27,NA,TRBD2,CASSLSPGLAGGLETQYF,TGTGCCAGCAGTTTATCCCCGGGACTAGCGGGGGGGTTGGAGACCCAGTACTTC
TRBJ1-4,14,TRBV30,NA,NA,CAWRGKSGDEKLFF,TGTGCCTGGAGGGGGAAGTCAGGGGACGAAAAACTGTTTTTT
TRBJ1-1,13,TRBV5-1,few,TRBD1,CASSQGGQAEAFF,TGCGCCAGCAGCCAGGGGGGACAGGCCGAAGCTTTCTTT
TRBJ2-7,18,TRBV4-2,NA,TRBD2,CASSQEAETSGPPYEQYF,TGTGCCAGCAGCCAAGAAGCGGAGACTAGCGGGCCTCCCTACGAGCAGTACTTC
TRBJ2-5,16,TRBV7-7,NA,NA,CASSPVVGLNQETQYF,TGTGCCAGCAGCCCCGTAGTCGGACTCAACCAAGAGACCCAGTACTTC
TRBJ2-5,13,TRBV27,NA,NA,CASRTLRVETQYF,TGTGCCAGCAGAACCCTCAGGGTAGAGACCCAGTACTTC
TRBJ2-1,14,TRBV5-6,once,NA,CASSLVQGLNEQFF,TGTGCCAGCAGCTTGGTACAGGGCCTTAATGAGCAGTTCTTC
TRBJ2-5,13,TRBV28,NA,NA,CASSPGQWETQYF,TGTGCCAGCAGTCCCGGACAGTGGGAGACCCAGTACTTC
TRBJ2-1,15,TRBV5-1,NA,TRBD2,CASRLGLVSYNEQFF,TGCGCCAGCAGACTGGGACTAGTTTCCTACAATGAGCAGTTCTTC
TRBJ2-2,14,TRBV18,NA,TRBD2,CASSPREGTGELFF,TGTGCCAGCTCACCAAGGGAGGGCACCGGGGAGCTGTTTTTT
TRBJ1-1,14,TRBV2,NA,TRBD1,CASSSGTGRTEAFF,TGTGCCAGCAGTTCCGGGACAGGGCGCACTGAAGCTTTCTTT
TRBJ2-5,13,TRBV2,NA,NA,CASSDGIQETQYF,TGTGCCAGCAGTGACGGAATCCAAGAGACCCAGTACTTC
TRBJ2-3,13,TRBV29-1,NA,TRBD2,CSVEEGGTDTQYF,TGCAGCGTTGAAGAGGGGGGGACAGATACGCAGTATTTT
TRBJ1-5,15,TRBV6-6,NA,NA,CASSLGLSGNQPQHF,TGTGCCAGCAGCTTAGGGCTCTCGGGAAATCAGCCCCAGCATTTT
TRBJ2-7,14,TRBV28,NA,NA,CASSLPGQGYEQYF,TGTGCCAGCAGTTTACCCGGTCAGGGCTACGAGCAGTACTTC
TRBJ1-1,19,TRBV4-1,NA,NA,CASSQQKTIIGGRTTEAFF,TGCGCCAGCAGCCAACAAAAAACGATAATCGGTGGGCGGACCACTGAAGCTTTCTTT
TRBJ1-3,14,TRBV18,NA,NA,CASSLGAGVDTIYF,TGTGCCAGCTCACTCGGGGCTGGGGTCGACACCATATATTTT
TRBJ1-3,13,TRBV15,NA,NA,CATRQISGNTIYF,TGTGCCACCAGGCAGATCTCTGGAAACACCATATATTTT
TRBJ2-3,16,TRBV27,NA,TRBD1,CASSFLDRVATDTQYF,TGTGCCAGCAGTTTCCTCGACAGGGTTGCGACAGATACGCAGTATTTT
TRBJ2-1,14,TRBV6-5,NA,TRBD2,CASNRLAGDNEQFF,TGTGCCAGCAATAGGCTAGCGGGGGACAATGAGCAGTTCTTC
TRBJ1-5,13,TRBV6-1,NA,NA,CASNLGGQKPQHF,TGTGCCAGCAACTTAGGAGGTCAGAAGCCCCAGCATTTT
TRBJ2-2,15,TRBV11-2,NA,NA,CASSRIRDGTGELFF,TGTGCCAGCAGCCGGATTCGAGACGGCACCGGGGAGCTGTTTTTT
TRBJ1-1,12,TRBV27,NA,NA,CASSSGQSEAFF,TGTGCCAGCAGTTCTGGACAGTCAGAAGCTTTCTTT
TRBJ2-1,15,TRBV7-9,NA,NA,CASSLGASSYNEQFF,TGTGCCAGCAGCTTGGGGGCGAGCTCCTACAATGAGCAGTTCTTC
TRBJ2-5,11,TRBV30,NA,NA,CAWSVRETQYF,TGTGCCTGGAGTGTCCGAGAGACCCAGTACTTC
TRBJ1-5,12,TRBV19,NA,TRBD1,CASNRGNQPQHF,TGTGCCAGTAACAGGGGTAATCAGCCCCAGCATTTT
TRBJ2-7,11,TRBV27,few,NA,CASSKGIEQYF,TGTGCCAGTTCGAAGGGGATCGAGCAGTACTTC
TRBJ2-5,12,TRBV29-1,NA,NA,CSVWTQQETQYF,TGCAGCGTGTGGACGCAACAAGAGACCCAGTACTTC
TRBJ1-2,14,TRBV19,NA,NA,CASSKTAANYGYTF,TGTGCCAGTAGTAAGACAGCTGCTAACTATGGCTACACCTTC
TRBJ1-1,15,TRBV9,NA,TRBD1,CASSNDIRGGTEAFF,TGTGCCAGCAGCAATGACATCAGGGGGGGCACTGAAGCTTTCTTT
TRBJ2-5,18,TRBV7-9,NA,TRBD2,CASSLALILAGGKETQYF,TGTGCCAGCAGCTTAGCGCTAATCCTAGCGGGGGGCAAAGAGACCCAGTACTTC
TRBJ2-7,16,TRBV1,NA,NA,CTSSQDRRPSPYEQYF,TGCACCAGCAGCCAAGATCGGCGGCCTTCACCCTACGAGCAGTACTTC
TRBJ1-1,18,TRBV28,few,NA,CASSPDGTLNLMNTEAFF,TGTGCCAGCAGTCCCGACGGGACCCTTAACCTCATGAACACTGAAGCTTTCTTT
TRBJ2-7,12,TRBV7-2,NA,NA,CASSLWAGEQYF,TGTGCCAGCAGCTTATGGGCGGGCGAGCAGTACTTC
TRBJ2-7,15,TRBV19,NA,NA,CASSPGGRRAYEQYF,TGTGCCAGTAGTCCGGGGGGCAGGAGGGCCTACGAGCAGTACTTC
TRBJ2-7,13,TRBV30,NA,NA,CAWSVQGGQKQYF,TGTGCCTGGAGTGTACAGGGCGGGCAGAAGCAGTACTTC
TRBJ2-5,15,TRBV5-1,NA,NA,CASSLKLSGLETQYF,TGCGCCAGCAGCTTGAAGTTGAGCGGCCTAGAGACCCAGTACTTC
TRBJ2-7,15,TRBV11-1,NA,TRBD1,CASSITQGETYEQYF,TGTGCCAGCAGCATTACACAGGGGGAGACCTACGAGCAGTACTTC
TRBJ2-3,16,TRBV27,NA,TRBD2,CASSFLGLAGIDTQYF,TGTGCCAGCAGTTTTCTCGGGCTAGCGGGGATCGATACGCAGTATTTT
TRBJ2-1,17,TRBV5-6,NA,TRBD2,CASSFGLAGGGNNEQFF,TGTGCCAGCAGCTTCGGGCTAGCGGGAGGGGGTAACAATGAGCAGTTCTTC
TRBJ2-3,14,TRBV5-1,NA,NA,CASSPRDGTDTQYF,TGCGCCAGCAGCCCCCGGGACGGCACAGATACGCAGTATTTT
TRBJ1-2,15,TRBV5-1,NA,TRBD1,CASSWFFGTDQGYTF,TGCGCCAGCAGCTGGTTTTTCGGGACAGATCAAGGCTACACCTTC
TRBJ1-5,17,TRBV5-1,NA,TRBD1,CASSPEGQGFSNQPQHF,TGCGCCAGCAGCCCGGAGGGACAGGGCTTCAGCAATCAGCCCCAGCATTTT
TRBJ2-1,15,TRBV2,NA,NA,CASSAGPGKYNEQFF,TGTGCCAGCAGTGCGGGACCGGGAAAGTACAATGAGCAGTTCTTC